This is a list of T cell receptor beta chains from one sample in a study of OX40 agonist ivuxolimab in advanced cancers. Profiling relied on immunoSEQ multiplex PCR, and the TCRdb table lists in-frame clones only, not all of them. The table lists 70,000 to 95,000 clones, more than 75% of them singletons. The sequencing used CD4+ or CD8+ T cells sorted from blood, collected in a trial of the OX40 agonist ivuxolimab. Receptors originate from an adult with an advanced solid tumor such as melanoma, head and neck, liver or kidney cancer. Both conserved end residues are trimmed from each CDR3. Fields, in order: V gene, J gene, CDR3 length, D gene, CDR3 protein. The D gene is left open where the match is weak.

v_gene: TRBV27
j_gene: TRBJ1-6
len: 11
d_gene: .
CDR3aa: ASSPQTGSPLH

v_gene: TRBV4-1
j_gene: TRBJ1-5
len: 12
d_gene: .
CDR3aa: ASSLQGGGQPQH

v_gene: TRBV11-2
j_gene: TRBJ2-3
len: 9
d_gene: .
CDR3aa: ASSHTDTQY

v_gene: TRBV7-2
j_gene: TRBJ2-7
len: 11
d_gene: .
CDR3aa: ASSLVRRREQY

v_gene: TRBV5-1
j_gene: TRBJ2-7
len: 13
d_gene: TRBD1
CDR3aa: ASSARQGRTYGQY

v_gene: TRBV4-3
j_gene: TRBJ2-7
len: 12
d_gene: .
CDR3aa: ASSQGTVSYEQY

v_gene: TRBV5-1
j_gene: TRBJ2-3
len: 16
d_gene: TRBD2
CDR3aa: ASSLAGLAGASTDTQY

v_gene: TRBV9
j_gene: TRBJ1-4
len: 13
d_gene: .
CDR3aa: ASSVGHSTNEKLF

v_gene: TRBV19
j_gene: TRBJ1-3
len: 13
d_gene: .
CDR3aa: ASSIGGGTGNTIY

v_gene: TRBV6-5
j_gene: TRBJ2-1
len: 13
d_gene: .
CDR3aa: ASTSGGGGSYEQF

v_gene: TRBV6-5
j_gene: TRBJ2-3
len: 11
d_gene: .
CDR3aa: ASSSVGTDTQY

v_gene: TRBV30
j_gene: TRBJ2-2
len: 11
d_gene: .
CDR3aa: AWSPQRDGELF

v_gene: TRBV4-1
j_gene: TRBJ1-1
len: 16
d_gene: .
CDR3aa: ASSHTQGRGTGNTEAF

v_gene: TRBV6-6
j_gene: TRBJ2-5
len: 13
d_gene: TRBD2
CDR3aa: ASTTLAGGIETQY

v_gene: TRBV6-5
j_gene: TRBJ2-3
len: 13
d_gene: TRBD1
CDR3aa: ASSGTGPLTDTQY

v_gene: TRBV19
j_gene: TRBJ1-6
len: 15
d_gene: .
CDR3aa: ASSLLPTHSYNSPLH

v_gene: TRBV6-5
j_gene: TRBJ2-3
len: 10
d_gene: .
CDR3aa: ASGHSPDTQY

v_gene: TRBV29-1
j_gene: TRBJ2-5
len: 12
d_gene: TRBD2
CDR3aa: SVGKAGGYGDQY

v_gene: TRBV7-3
j_gene: TRBJ2-2
len: 14
d_gene: TRBD2
CDR3aa: ASRREGEGHTGELF

v_gene: TRBV5-4
j_gene: .
len: 12
d_gene: .
CDR3aa: ASSLVQGLDEQY

v_gene: TRBV6-6
j_gene: TRBJ1-2
len: 10
d_gene: .
CDR3aa: ASSASSYGYT

v_gene: TRBV9
j_gene: TRBJ1-3
len: 14
d_gene: TRBD1
CDR3aa: ASSVGTTGVEDTIY

v_gene: TRBV6-5
j_gene: TRBJ2-2
len: 12
d_gene: TRBD2
CDR3aa: ASSHGTSGGELF

v_gene: TRBV30
j_gene: TRBJ2-7
len: 12
d_gene: .
CDR3aa: AWSPLAAAYEQY

v_gene: TRBV30
j_gene: TRBJ2-1
len: 17
d_gene: TRBD2
CDR3aa: AWRSVAGGTRSSYNEQF

v_gene: TRBV7-2
j_gene: .
len: 12
d_gene: TRBD2
CDR3aa: ASSSSGTRYEQY

v_gene: TRBV7-3
j_gene: TRBJ2-1
len: 11
d_gene: TRBD2
CDR3aa: ASTGGARNEQF

v_gene: TRBV11-3
j_gene: TRBJ1-6
len: 13
d_gene: .
CDR3aa: ASSGTGANNSPLH